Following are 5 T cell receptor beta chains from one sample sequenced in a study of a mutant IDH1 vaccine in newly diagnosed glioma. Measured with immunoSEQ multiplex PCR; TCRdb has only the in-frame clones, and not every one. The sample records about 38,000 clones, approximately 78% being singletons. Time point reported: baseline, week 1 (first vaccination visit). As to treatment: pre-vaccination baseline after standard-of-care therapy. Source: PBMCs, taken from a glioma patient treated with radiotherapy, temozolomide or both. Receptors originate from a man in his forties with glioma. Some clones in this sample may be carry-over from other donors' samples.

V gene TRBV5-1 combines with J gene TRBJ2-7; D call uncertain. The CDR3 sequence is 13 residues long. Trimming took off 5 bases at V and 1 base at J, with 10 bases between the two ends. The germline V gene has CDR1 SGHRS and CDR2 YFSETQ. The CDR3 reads CASSRDGSYEQYF. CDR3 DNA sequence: TGCGCCAGCAGTCGTGACGGATCCTACGAGCAGTACTTC.

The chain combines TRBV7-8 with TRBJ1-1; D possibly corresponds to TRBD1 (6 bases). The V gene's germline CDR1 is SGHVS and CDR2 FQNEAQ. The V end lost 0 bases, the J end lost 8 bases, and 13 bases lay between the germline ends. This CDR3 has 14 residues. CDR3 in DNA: TGTGCCAGCAGCTTAGCCTTGACAGGCCCCGAAGCTTTCTTT. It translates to CASSLALTGPEAFF.

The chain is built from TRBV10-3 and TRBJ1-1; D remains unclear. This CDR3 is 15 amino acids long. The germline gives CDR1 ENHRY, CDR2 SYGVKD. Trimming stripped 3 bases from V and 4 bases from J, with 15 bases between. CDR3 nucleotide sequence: TGTGCCATCAGTGAAATGCGGCTTTACGGCACTGAAGCTTTCTTT. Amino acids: CAISEMRLYGTEAFF.

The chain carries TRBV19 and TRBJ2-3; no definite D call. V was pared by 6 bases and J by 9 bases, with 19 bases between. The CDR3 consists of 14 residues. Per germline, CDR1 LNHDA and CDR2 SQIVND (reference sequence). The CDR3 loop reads CASSHLAYQSTQYF. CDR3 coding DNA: TGTGCCAGTAGCCATCTTGCCTATCAATCAACGCAGTATTTT.

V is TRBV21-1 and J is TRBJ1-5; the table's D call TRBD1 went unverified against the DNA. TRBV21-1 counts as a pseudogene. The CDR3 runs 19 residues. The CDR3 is CASSKAMPGGTPSNQPQHF. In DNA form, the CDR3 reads TGTGCCAGCAGCAAAGCGATGCCAGGGGGCACCCCGAGCAATCAGCCCCAGCATTTT.